Listed below are T cell receptor beta chains from one sample, sequenced in a study of CD8+ T cells in alopecia areata. Using immunoSEQ multiplex PCR, the repertoire was profiled, and TCRdb retains in-frame clones only, with some absent. The table records about 200,000 clones, 50% to 65% of them present only once. The material sequenced was CD4+ T cells sorted from blood, taken at week 0. The receptors come from a human donor with alopecia areata. CDR3s include the opening cysteine and the closing phenylalanine or tryptophan. Fields, in order: V gene, D gene, clone size, J gene, CDR3 protein, CDR3 DNA. A D gene is named only where the DNA matches it firmly. Part of the rows lack a size; the others show once, few, many or a class for expanded clones.

v_gene: TRBV10-3
d_gene: NA
abundance: NA
j_gene: TRBJ2-7
CDR3aa: CAISSPSVGYEQYF
CDR3nt: TGTGCCATCAGCAGTCCTAGCGTAGGGTACGAGCAGTACTTC

v_gene: TRBV5-4
d_gene: NA
abundance: NA
j_gene: TRBJ2-3
CDR3aa: CASSSRADTQYF
CDR3nt: TGTGCCAGCAGCTCGAGGGCAGATACGCAGTATTTT

v_gene: TRBV5-1
d_gene: TRBD2
abundance: NA
j_gene: TRBJ2-7
CDR3aa: CASRSSGGADEQYF
CDR3nt: TGCGCCAGCAGAAGTAGCGGGGGAGCCGACGAGCAGTACTTC

v_gene: TRBV30
d_gene: NA
abundance: NA
j_gene: TRBJ1-4
CDR3aa: CAWSKTGPTNEKLFF
CDR3nt: TGTGCCTGGAGTAAAACAGGGCCAACTAATGAAAAACTGTTTTTT

v_gene: TRBV29-1
d_gene: TRBD1
abundance: NA
j_gene: TRBJ1-2
CDR3aa: CSVEFDRDRGYGYTF
CDR3nt: TGCAGCGTTGAATTCGACAGGGACAGAGGCTATGGCTACACCTTC

v_gene: TRBV30
d_gene: NA
abundance: NA
j_gene: TRBJ2-2
CDR3aa: CAWRAKGSSTGELFF
CDR3nt: TGTGCCTGGCGCGCCAAGGGATCGAGCACCGGGGAGCTGTTTTTT

v_gene: TRBV30
d_gene: NA
abundance: NA
j_gene: TRBJ1-5
CDR3aa: CAFGVPNQPQHF
CDR3nt: TGTGCCTTCGGTGTGCCTAATCAGCCCCAGCATTTT

v_gene: TRBV18
d_gene: NA
abundance: once
j_gene: TRBJ2-1
CDR3aa: CASSPFGNEQFF
CDR3nt: TGTGCCAGCTCACCATTCGGGAATGAGCAGTTCTTC

v_gene: TRBV4-2
d_gene: NA
abundance: NA
j_gene: TRBJ2-7
CDR3aa: CASSRGRRDGYEQYF
CDR3nt: TGTGCCAGCAGCCGGGGGAGGAGGGATGGGTACGAGCAGTACTTC

v_gene: TRBV18
d_gene: NA
abundance: few
j_gene: TRBJ1-1
CDR3aa: CASSPPNGQSNTEAFF
CDR3nt: TGTGCCAGCTCACCACCTAACGGACAGAGTAACACTGAAGCTTTCTTT

v_gene: TRBV29-1
d_gene: TRBD1
abundance: NA
j_gene: TRBJ1-2
CDR3aa: CSVATGGLGGYTF
CDR3nt: TGCAGCGTTGCGACAGGGGGACTCGGTGGCTACACCTTC

v_gene: TRBV9
d_gene: NA
abundance: few
j_gene: TRBJ2-1
CDR3aa: CASAVSNSYNEQFF
CDR3nt: TGTGCCAGCGCTGTTAGCAATTCCTACAATGAGCAGTTCTTC

v_gene: TRBV15
d_gene: TRBD1
abundance: NA
j_gene: TRBJ2-5
CDR3aa: CATSRQGSETQYF
CDR3nt: TGTGCCACCAGTCGACAGGGTAGTGAGACCCAGTACTTC

v_gene: TRBV29-1
d_gene: NA
abundance: few
j_gene: TRBJ1-1
CDR3aa: CSVNGRMNTEAFF
CDR3nt: TGCAGCGTCAATGGCCGTATGAACACTGAAGCTTTCTTT

v_gene: TRBV30
d_gene: NA
abundance: NA
j_gene: TRBJ1-1
CDR3aa: CAWGGGNTEAFF
CDR3nt: TGTGCCTGGGGGGGCGGGAACACTGAAGCTTTCTTT

v_gene: TRBV7-3
d_gene: NA
abundance: few
j_gene: TRBJ2-3
CDR3aa: CASSNSLTDTQYF
CDR3nt: TGTGCCAGCAGCAACTCGTTAACAGATACGCAGTATTTT

v_gene: TRBV6-1
d_gene: NA
abundance: NA
j_gene: TRBJ1-2
CDR3aa: CASSEEGNVAYGYTF
CDR3nt: TGTGCCAGCAGTGAAGAAGGGAACGTTGCCTATGGCTACACCTTC

v_gene: TRBV29-1
d_gene: NA
abundance: few
j_gene: TRBJ2-6
CDR3aa: CSVEQASGANVLTF
CDR3nt: TGCAGCGTTGAGCAGGCATCTGGGGCCAACGTCCTGACTTTC

v_gene: TRBV30
d_gene: NA
abundance: NA
j_gene: TRBJ1-2
CDR3aa: CAWSVPWGYTF
CDR3nt: TGTGCCTGGAGTGTACCATGGGGCTACACCTTC

v_gene: TRBV27
d_gene: NA
abundance: NA
j_gene: TRBJ1-4
CDR3aa: CASSTQTGLNEKLFF
CDR3nt: TGTGCCAGCAGTACCCAAACAGGGCTGAATGAAAAACTGTTTTTT

v_gene: TRBV5-1
d_gene: NA
abundance: NA
j_gene: TRBJ1-2
CDR3aa: CASRPVLNYGYTF
CDR3nt: TGCGCCAGCAGACCCGTACTGAACTATGGCTACACCTTC

v_gene: TRBV7-9
d_gene: NA
abundance: NA
j_gene: TRBJ2-1
CDR3aa: CASSPDYHEQFF
CDR3nt: TGTGCCAGCAGCCCAGACTACCATGAGCAGTTCTTC

v_gene: TRBV5-1
d_gene: TRBD1
abundance: NA
j_gene: TRBJ1-1
CDR3aa: CASKGQGAIAAFF
CDR3nt: TGCGCCAGCAAGGGGCAGGGGGCCATTGCAGCTTTCTTT

v_gene: TRBV29-1
d_gene: NA
abundance: NA
j_gene: TRBJ2-7
CDR3aa: CSVLWDYEQYF
CDR3nt: TGCAGCGTTCTATGGGACTACGAGCAGTACTTC

v_gene: TRBV6-5
d_gene: NA
abundance: few
j_gene: TRBJ2-3
CDR3aa: CASSLFTRTDTQYF
CDR3nt: TGTGCCAGCAGCCTCTTCACGCGCACAGATACGCAGTATTTT

v_gene: TRBV2
d_gene: NA
abundance: NA
j_gene: TRBJ1-4
CDR3aa: CASREGDAANEKLFF
CDR3nt: TGTGCCAGCAGGGAAGGGGATGCGGCTAATGAAAAACTGTTTTTT

v_gene: TRBV29-1
d_gene: NA
abundance: NA
j_gene: TRBJ1-4
CDR3aa: CSVGGGANEKLFF
CDR3nt: TGCAGCGTTGGTGGGGGTGCTAATGAAAAACTGTTTTTT

v_gene: TRBV27
d_gene: NA
abundance: NA
j_gene: TRBJ1-5
CDR3aa: CANPRVPAREGQPQHF
CDR3nt: TGTGCCAACCCTAGGGTCCCTGCCAGGGAAGGACAGCCCCAGCATTTT

v_gene: TRBV30
d_gene: TRBD2
abundance: NA
j_gene: TRBJ2-5
CDR3aa: CAWSPTGGRWETQYF
CDR3nt: TGTGCCTGGAGTCCAACGGGGGGGCGGTGGGAGACCCAGTACTTC

v_gene: TRBV11-2
d_gene: TRBD2
abundance: NA
j_gene: TRBJ2-1
CDR3aa: CASSLVFGGEQFF
CDR3nt: TGTGCCAGCAGCTTAGTTTTCGGGGGGGAGCAGTTCTTC

v_gene: TRBV6-1
d_gene: NA
abundance: NA
j_gene: TRBJ1-5
CDR3aa: CASSDRLDQGVRQPQHF
CDR3nt: TGTGCCAGCAGTGACCGGCTTGATCAGGGCGTTCGGCAGCCCCAGCATTTT

v_gene: TRBV7-3
d_gene: NA
abundance: NA
j_gene: TRBJ2-5
CDR3aa: CASSEQGIQQTQYF
CDR3nt: TGTGCCAGCAGCGAACAGGGAATTCAACAGACCCAGTACTTC

v_gene: TRBV6-5
d_gene: NA
abundance: NA
j_gene: TRBJ2-3
CDR3aa: CASSLGLAADTQYF
CDR3nt: TGTGCCAGCAGTCTAGGACTGGCCGCCGATACGCAGTATTTT

v_gene: TRBV7-9
d_gene: NA
abundance: NA
j_gene: TRBJ1-1
CDR3aa: CASSHDRRTEAFF
CDR3nt: TGTGCCAGCAGCCACGACAGGCGCACTGAAGCTTTCTTT

v_gene: TRBV25-1
d_gene: NA
abundance: NA
j_gene: TRBJ1-2
CDR3aa: CASSEYGVPGYTF
CDR3nt: TGTGCCAGCAGTGAATACGGGGTCCCTGGCTACACCTTC

v_gene: TRBV29-1
d_gene: NA
abundance: few
j_gene: TRBJ1-2
CDR3aa: CSVSDGYTF
CDR3nt: TGCAGCGTTTCAGATGGCTACACCTTC

v_gene: TRBV7-9
d_gene: TRBD1
abundance: NA
j_gene: TRBJ2-6
CDR3aa: CASSLTGAPGANVLTF
CDR3nt: TGTGCCAGCAGCTTGACAGGGGCACCTGGGGCCAACGTCCTGACTTTC

v_gene: TRBV5-1
d_gene: NA
abundance: NA
j_gene: TRBJ1-4
CDR3aa: CASSFGQEGTQAGKLFF
CDR3nt: TGCGCCAGCAGCTTCGGGCAGGAGGGGACCCAGGCGGGAAAACTGTTTTTT

v_gene: TRBV5-1
d_gene: TRBD1
abundance: NA
j_gene: TRBJ2-1
CDR3aa: CASSYGQGTYNEQFF
CDR3nt: TGCGCCAGCAGTTACGGACAGGGAACCTACAATGAGCAGTTCTTC

v_gene: TRBV6-5
d_gene: TRBD1
abundance: NA
j_gene: TRBJ1-5
CDR3aa: CASSPNYRGLEPQHF
CDR3nt: TGTGCCAGCAGTCCGAACTACAGGGGTTTGGAACCCCAGCATTTT

v_gene: TRBV7-3
d_gene: TRBD2
abundance: few
j_gene: TRBJ2-1
CDR3aa: CASSLVPSGYNEQFF
CDR3nt: TGTGCCAGCAGCTTAGTCCCTAGCGGGTACAATGAGCAGTTCTTC

v_gene: TRBV5-4
d_gene: TRBD2
abundance: few
j_gene: TRBJ2-3
CDR3aa: CASSIGTSGGQDTQYF
CDR3nt: TGTGCCAGCAGCATCGGGACTAGCGGGGGACAGGATACGCAGTATTTT

v_gene: TRBV6-6
d_gene: NA
abundance: few
j_gene: TRBJ2-7
CDR3aa: CASSYYSSEQYF
CDR3nt: TGTGCCAGCAGTTACTATTCCTCCGAGCAGTACTTC

v_gene: TRBV18
d_gene: NA
abundance: NA
j_gene: TRBJ1-2
CDR3aa: CASSPRGLRGYTF
CDR3nt: TGTGCCAGCTCACCACGGGGTCTTCGAGGCTACACCTTC

v_gene: TRBV6-5
d_gene: NA
abundance: NA
j_gene: TRBJ1-2
CDR3aa: CASSYRLATGFYGYTF
CDR3nt: TGTGCCAGCAGTTATCGCCTAGCCACAGGTTTCTATGGCTACACCTTC

v_gene: TRBV5-1
d_gene: TRBD1
abundance: NA
j_gene: TRBJ2-1
CDR3aa: CASGLDRATYNEQFF
CDR3nt: TGCGCCAGCGGCCTCGACAGGGCTACCTACAATGAGCAGTTCTTC

v_gene: TRBV10-3
d_gene: NA
abundance: once
j_gene: TRBJ2-1
CDR3aa: CAISGGAVEQFF
CDR3nt: TGTGCCATCAGTGGGGGAGCGGTTGAGCAGTTCTTC

v_gene: TRBV14
d_gene: TRBD1
abundance: NA
j_gene: TRBJ1-4
CDR3aa: CASSRSSGGPKDWNEKLFF
CDR3nt: TGTGCCAGCAGCCGATCGTCAGGGGGGCCGAAAGATTGGAATGAAAAACTGTTTTTT